This is a list of T cell receptor beta chains from one sample in a study of circulating CD8 cells and anti-PD-1 response in melanoma. TCRdb itself ran the reads through MiXCR, one entry per CDR3 protein. The table has approximately 2,000 distinct CDR3 sequences, about 6.7% seen once. Sequencing used CD8+ T cells from PBMCs, obtained at baseline or after one month of anti-PD-1 therapy (not recorded which). The source of these receptors is a human donor with melanoma. The CDR3 runs from the conserved cysteine through the conserved F or W. A D gene is named only where the DNA matches it firmly. The size entry is marked missing in some rows and otherwise reads once, few, many or a size class.

j_gene,abundance,d_gene,v_gene,CDR3aa,CDR3nt
TRBJ1-1,medium-sized,NA,TRBV7-2,CASSPERWTGKNTEAFF,TGTGCCAGCAGCCCAGAACGATGGACGGGTAAGAACACTGAAGCTTTCTTT
TRBJ1-1,NA,NA,TRBV2,CASSEEGNTEAFF,TGTGCCAGCAGTGAAGAGGGAAACACTGAAGCTTTCTTT
TRBJ1-1,medium-sized,TRBD1,TRBV28,CACSPNPGQGLGAFF,TGTGCCTGCAGCCCGAATCCGGGACAGGGTTTAGGGGCTTTCTTT
TRBJ2-1,medium-sized,NA,TRBV19,CASSAGNEQFF,TGTGCCAGTAGTGCGGGGAATGAGCAGTTCTTC
TRBJ2-7,medium-sized,NA,TRBV28,CASSLRGVLSYEQYF,TGTGCCAGCAGTTTGCGGGGCGTCCTATCCTACGAGCAGTACTTC
TRBJ2-5,NA,NA,TRBV2,CASINRETQYF,TGTGCCAGCATCAACCGAGAGACCCAGTACTTC
TRBJ2-7,medium-sized,TRBD1,TRBV4-1,CASSQDRGTGGNEQYF,TGCGCCAGCAGCCAAGATCGGGGAACAGGGGGCAACGAGCAGTACTTC
TRBJ2-4,few,TRBD1,TRBV3-1,CASSHRTGTDKNIQYF,TGTGCCAGCAGCCACAGAACCGGGACAGACAAAAACATTCAGTACTTC
TRBJ2-1,medium-sized,NA,TRBV28,CASSRGESSYNEQFF,TGTGCCAGCAGTCGGGGTGAAAGCTCCTACAATGAGCAGTTCTTC
TRBJ2-1,large,NA,TRBV24-1,CATSDAVYNEQFF,TGTGCCACCAGTGACGCGGTTTACAATGAGCAGTTCTTC
TRBJ2-1,NA,TRBD2,TRBV19,CASSSTGTSGVHGQFF,TGTGCCAGTAGTTCTACCGGGACTAGCGGGGTTCATGGGCAGTTCTTC
TRBJ1-2,medium-sized,NA,TRBV5-6,CASSLIQGTDGYTF,TGTGCCAGCAGCTTGATTCAGGGCACGGATGGCTACACCTTC
TRBJ2-2,medium-sized,TRBD1,TRBV19,CASSIPDRDLAQLGTGELFF,TGTGCCAGTAGTATACCGGACAGGGACCTAGCCCAATTGGGAACCGGGGAGCTGTTTTTT
TRBJ2-2,medium-sized,NA,TRBV2,CASSVGVHTGELFF,TGTGCCAGCAGTGTCGGGGTCCACACCGGGGAGCTGTTTTTT
TRBJ1-5,large,NA,TRBV28,CASSMRHENQPQHF,TGTGCCAGCAGTATGAGACACGAGAATCAGCCCCAGCATTTT
TRBJ2-2,medium-sized,NA,TRBV12-3/TRBV12-4,CASTLDTGELFF,TGTGCCAGCACCCTGGACACCGGGGAGCTGTTTTTT
TRBJ2-1,medium-sized,TRBD2,TRBV7-8,CASTPTGLAGNEQFF,TGTGCCAGCACCCCTACGGGACTAGCTGGCAATGAGCAGTTCTTC
TRBJ2-1,medium-sized,TRBD1,TRBV5-4,CASSSGQHNEQFF,TGTGCCAGCAGCTCGGGACAGCACAATGAGCAGTTCTTC
TRBJ2-3,large,NA,TRBV5-4,CASSLEADTQYF,TGTGCCAGCAGCTTGGAAGCAGATACGCAGTATTTT
TRBJ2-1,medium-sized,TRBD2,TRBV24-1,CATSDSVRTSGIYNEQFF,TGTGCCACCAGTGATTCGGTGCGGACTAGCGGCATCTACAATGAGCAGTTCTTC
TRBJ2-1,medium-sized,NA,TRBV24-1,CATSDPSSGSEQFF,TGTGCCACCAGTGACCCCTCCTCAGGGTCTGAGCAGTTCTTC
TRBJ2-3,medium-sized,NA,TRBV27,CASSSSITDTQYF,TGTGCCAGCAGTTCTAGTATCACAGATACGCAGTATTTT
TRBJ1-6,medium-sized,NA,TRBV25-1,CASSATFNSPLHF,TGTGCCAGCAGCGCAACCTTTAATTCACCCCTCCACTTT
TRBJ1-5,medium-sized,TRBD1,TRBV25-1,CASSVRDSYYSNQPQHF,TGTGCCAGCAGTGTCCGGGACAGCTATTATAGCAATCAGCCCCAGCATTTT
TRBJ2-1,medium-sized,NA,TRBV19,CASSIDINNEQFF,TGTGCCAGTAGTATCGACATCAACAATGAGCAGTTCTTC
TRBJ2-7,medium-sized,NA,TRBV2,CASSAQTGPGEQYF,TGTGCCAGCAGTGCCCAGACAGGTCCGGGGGAGCAGTACTTC
TRBJ2-1,medium-sized,TRBD1,TRBV27,CASRGWDRGQNEQFF,TGTGCCAGCAGGGGGTGGGACAGGGGGCAGAATGAGCAGTTCTTC
TRBJ1-1,medium-sized,NA,TRBV28,CASSLLRENTEAFF,TGTGCCAGCAGTTTACTTCGAGAGAACACTGAAGCTTTCTTT
TRBJ2-5,medium-sized,NA,TRBV27,CASRSKGETQYF,TGTGCCAGCAGATCGAAGGGGGAGACCCAGTACTTC
TRBJ1-1,NA,NA,TRBV19,CATRSGGNTEAFF,TGTGCCACCCGATCGGGGGGGAACACTGAAGCTTTCTTT
TRBJ2-3,medium-sized,TRBD2,TRBV5-5,CASSLMSGGAGDTQYF,TGTGCCAGCAGCTTGATGAGCGGGGGGGCCGGAGATACGCAGTATTTT